The 24 T cell receptor beta chains below were found in one sample sequenced in a study of cytomegalovirus exposure and HLA in healthy donors. The PCR ran on 60 Vbeta and 13 Jbeta primers. Repertoires were generated with immunoSEQ multiplex PCR, while TCRdb's copy carries only in-frame clones and drops some. The sample yields 150,000 or so clones, approximately 70% seen once. The sequenced sample consisted of PBMCs. The receptors stem from a woman in her late teens or twenties in good health and CMV-seronegative.

This rearrangement joins TRBV5-5 to TRBJ2-1; 7 nucleotides match TRBD2. J gave up 0 bases and V 4 bases, and 16 bases lay outside the gene matches. The CDR3 runs 19 residues. Germline V CDR1 and CDR2: SGHKS, YYEKEE (reference sequence). The CDR3 coding sequence is TGTGCCAGCAGCCGCGCCATTGGCGGGAGTCAATACTCCTACAATGAGCAGTTCTTC. Encoded protein: CASSRAIGGSQYSYNEQFF.

This clone was counted a few times. Other DNA sequences from this sample encode an identical CDR3 as well. The V call is TRBV19, the J call TRBJ1-1; the D is unclear. In germline, CDR1 is LNHDA, CDR2 SQIVND (reference sequence). Between the trimmed V and J ends, which lost 4 bases and 0 bases, there was a span of 6 bases. The CDR3 contains 13 residues. The CDR3 sequence: CASSTTVNTEAFF. The CDR3 DNA is TGTGCCAGTAGTACCACAGTGAACACTGAAGCTTTCTTT. Variable domain in full (rest from reference TRBV19 and TRBJ1-1): DGGITQSPKYLFRKEGQNVTLSCEQNLNHDAMYWYRQDPGQGLRLIYYSQIVNDFQKGDIAEGYSVSREKKESFPLTVTSAQKNPTAFYLCASSTTVNTEAFFGQGTRLTVV.

The gene calls are TRBV7-2 and TRBJ2-1, with unresolved D. Germline CDR1 is SGHTA and CDR2 is FQGNSA. The CDR3 is made up of 12 amino acids. V lost 5 bases and J lost 6, with 8 bases in between. CDR3 DNA: TGTGCCAGCAGCCATAGGAGCAATGAGCAGTTCTTC. Translated: CASSHRSNEQFF.

This clone was observed a handful of times. V and J are TRBV28 and TRBJ2-1; 8 nucleotides align to TRBD1. The J segment lost 5 bases and the V segment lost 2 bases, leaving 8 bases of the junction unmatched. The CDR3 loop spans 16 amino acids. Germline CDR1 and CDR2: MDHEN and SYDVKM. The CDR3 region is CASSLGTGRLNNEQFF. In DNA form, the CDR3 reads TGTGCCAGCAGTTTAGGGACAGGCCGCTTAAACAATGAGCAGTTCTTC. Combining the CDR3 with reference TRBV28 and TRBJ2-1 gives the whole variable domain DVKVTQSSRYLVKRTGEKVFLECVQDMDHENMFWYRQDPGLGLRLIYFSYDVKMKEKGDIPEGYSVSREKKERFSLILESASTNQTSMYLCASSLGTGRLNNEQFFGPGTRLTVL.

This clone occurred a few times. The rearrangement joins TRBV28 to TRBJ1-2; 7 nucleotides align to TRBD1. V shed 1 base, J shed 12 bases, and the junction held 20 bases outside the gene matches. Germline values: CDR1 MDHEN, CDR2 SYDVKM. The CDR3 loop spans 17 amino acids. The CDR3, as DNA: TGTGCCAGCAGTTTATCTCTCGGCGAGGGGGCCTTTCATCGGAACACCTTC. Translated: CASSLSLGEGAFHRNTF.

The sample holds one count of this clone. This chain uses TRBV6-1 with TRBJ1-2, with D perhaps TRBD1 (5 bases). Per germline, CDR1 MNHNS and CDR2 SASEGT. This CDR3 has 14 residues. Deletions cut 0 bases from V and 4 bases from J, with 9 bases between. The CDR3 loop is CASSEAAGPYGYTF. The CDR3 nucleotides read TGTGCCAGCAGTGAAGCGGCGGGGCCCTATGGCTACACCTTC.

The chain joins TRBV11-3 to TRBJ2-1; TRBD2 matches at 11 bases. With V trimmed by 1 base and J by 8 bases, 7 bases remained unmatched. The CDR3 loop spans 16 amino acids. Germline V gene lookup returns CDR1 SGHNT and CDR2 YENEEA. The CDR3 DNA follows: TGTGCCAGCAGCTTAGGGGGGATTAGCGGGAGGGATGAGCAGTTCTTC. Translation gives CASSLGGISGRDEQFF.

J is TRBJ2-7 and V is TRBV5-5; D unresolved. The germline V and J ends were trimmed by 0 bases and 2 bases, with 6 bases remaining between them. The CDR3 covers 13 residues. Germline CDR1 is SGHKS and CDR2 is YYEKEE (reference sequence). CDR3 region: CASSLAQAYEQYV. CDR3 nucleotides: TGTGCCAGCAGCTTGGCGCAGGCCTACGAGCAGTACGTC.

The chain has TRBV7-2 and TRBJ1-5, with D unclear. Trimming pared 4 bases from V and 5 bases from J, leaving 12 bases between. The germline CDR1 and CDR2 sequences are SGHTA and FQGNSA. This CDR3 has 14 amino acids. The CDR3 sequence is CASSSTTGYQPQHF. The CDR3 DNA follows: TGTGCCAGCAGCTCCACCACGGGGTATCAGCCCCAGCATTTT.

This sequence joins TRBV28 and TRBJ1-2; D is ambiguous. Trimming took off 3 bases at V and 4 bases at J, with 15 bases between the two ends. The CDR3 extends over 15 amino acids. CDR1 is MDHEN and CDR2 is SYDVKM in the germline V gene. In nucleotides, the CDR3 is TGTGCCAGCAGTTTGCCAACGTTAACAAGCTATGGCTACACCTTC. Residues: CASSLPTLTSYGYTF.

This rearrangement joins TRBV18 to TRBJ2-7, with 7 nucleotides matching TRBD2. This CDR3 is built from 14 residues. CDR1 is KGHSH and CDR2 is LQKENI in the germline V gene. After removal of 2 bases from V and 5 bases from J, the junction contained 6 bases not matched to a gene. The CDR3 DNA reads TGTGCCAGCTCACCATCCCGGGGGGAGCACGAGCAGTACTTC. Encoded protein: CASSPSRGEHEQYF.

The chain is built from TRBV9 and TRBJ1-3; D may be TRBD1 (5 bases). The length of the CDR3 is 15 residues. Germline CDR1 SGDLS, CDR2 YYNGEE. V lost 0 bases and J 10 bases, leaving 17 bases between the germline ends. CDR3 sequence reads: CASSVGVGVEKTIYF. In DNA, the CDR3 is TGTGCCAGCAGCGTAGGGGTAGGGGTGGAAAAAACCATATATTTT.

The rearrangement joins TRBV19 to TRBJ2-1; 9 nucleotides line up with TRBD2. This CDR3 region has 16 residues. With V trimmed by 5 bases and J by 1 base, 6 bases remained unmatched. The germline CDR1 and CDR2 sequences are LNHDA and SQIVND (reference sequence). This CDR3 reads CASSSLAGRSYNEQFF. In nucleotides, the CDR3 is TGTGCCAGTAGTTCCCTAGCGGGGCGATCCTACAATGAGCAGTTCTTC. Supplemented by reference TRBV19 and TRBJ2-1, the full variable domain reads DGGITQSPKYLFRKEGQNVTLSCEQNLNHDAMYWYRQDPGQGLRLIYYSQIVNDFQKGDIAEGYSVSREKKESFPLTVTSAQKNPTAFYLCASSSLAGRSYNEQFFGPGTRLTVL.

The rearrangement joins TRBV5-1 to TRBJ2-1, with 8 bases matching TRBD2. V was pared by 4 bases and J by 5 bases, with 11 bases of the junction left unmatched. The germline V gene has CDR1 SGHRS and CDR2 YFSETQ. CDR3 size: 16 residues. The CDR3 region is CASSGTSGRGDNEQFF. As DNA, the CDR3 is TGCGCCAGCAGCGGCACCAGCGGGAGAGGCGACAATGAGCAGTTCTTC.

V is TRBV27 and J is TRBJ1-4; D uncertain. The V gene's germline CDR1 is MNHEY and CDR2 SMNVEV (reference sequence). V was cut by 2 bases and J by 7 bases, with 14 bases left in between. The CDR3 runs 15 residues. CDR3 nucleotides: TGTGCCAGCAGTTTACGGGGATCGTTGGGTGAAAAACTGTTTTTT. It encodes CASSLRGSLGEKLFF.

This clone was seen a single time. The rearrangement links TRBV6-5 to TRBJ2-2; D not certain. The ends were cut back, 5 bases at V and 3 bases at J, with 7 bases in the middle. The CDR3 has 13 amino acids. Germline lookup yields CDR1 MNHEY and CDR2 SVGAGI. CDR3 sequence reads: CASSAGYTGELFF. For the CDR3, the DNA is TGTGCCAGCAGTGCAGGATACACCGGGGAGCTGTTTTTT.

V gene TRBV6-1 combines with J gene TRBJ2-7; D is ambiguous. This CDR3 has 15 amino acids. The germline gives CDR1 MNHNS, CDR2 SASEGT. V lost 7 bases and J 0 bases, leaving 16 bases between the germline ends. The CDR3 here is CASTSKLGFSYEQYF. CDR3 in DNA: TGTGCCAGCACTTCAAAGCTAGGATTCTCCTACGAGCAGTACTTC.

This clone was observed a single time. The chain is built from TRBV2 and TRBJ2-2; TRBD2 matches at 13 bases. Per germline, CDR1 SNHLY and CDR2 FYNNEI. J lost 5 bases, V lost 11 bases, and 8 bases had no gene match. The CDR3 extends over 15 amino acids. The CDR3 region has the DNA TGTGCCGGCTCAGGGACTAGCGGGGCAACCGGGGAGCTGTTTTTT. The encoded protein is CAGSGTSGATGELFF. The complete variable domain, with remaining parts taken from reference TRBV2 and TRBJ2-2, reads EPEVTQTPSHQVTQMGQEVILRCVPISNHLYFYWYRQILGQKVEFLVSFYNNEISEKSEIFDDQFSVERPDGSNFTLKIRSTKLEDSAMYFCAGSGTSGATGELFFGEGSRLTVL.

J is TRBJ2-1 and V is TRBV5-8, with 10 bases lining up with TRBD2. The CDR3 loop spans 16 amino acids. J was trimmed by 10 bases and V by 4 bases; bases with no gene match: 14. Germline lookup yields CDR1 SGHTS and CDR2 YDEGEE. CDR3 DNA: TGTGCCAGCAGCCTACCTCCCGGGACTAGCGCACCCGAGCAGTTCTTC. Amino acids: CASSLPPGTSAPEQFF.

This clone has a single count. This chain uses TRBV5-1 with TRBJ1-3; TRBD1 matches at 9 bases. The length of the CDR3 is 18 residues. The ends lost 4 bases at V and 3 bases at J; junction bases unmatched: 14. Germline V lookup: CDR1 SGHRS, CDR2 YFSETQ. The CDR3: CASSLTIGTGKLGNTIYF. Written as DNA, the CDR3 is TGCGCCAGCAGCCTTACCATCGGGACAGGGAAACTTGGAAACACCATATATTTT.

A single count supports this clone. The V gene is TRBV19, the J gene TRBJ2-5, with 9 bases lining up with TRBD1. Germline-derived CDR1 and CDR2 are LNHDA and SQIVND (reference sequence). The CDR3 runs to 16 residues. J was trimmed by 4 bases and V by 4 bases; bases with no gene match: 10. The CDR3 DNA reads TGTGCCAGTAGTAACCCCAGGACAGGGGAGGGAGAGACCCAGTACTTC. It specifies CASSNPRTGEGETQYF. The full variable domain, in which reference TRBV19 and TRBJ2-5 provide the parts outside the CDR3, is DGGITQSPKYLFRKEGQNVTLSCEQNLNHDAMYWYRQDPGQGLRLIYYSQIVNDFQKGDIAEGYSVSREKKESFPLTVTSAQKNPTAFYLCASSNPRTGEGETQYFGPGTRLLVL.

The CDR3 region is CASSQSWDSYQPQHF. In DNA form, the CDR3 reads TGCGCCAGCAGTCAATCGTGGGACAGTTATCAGCCCCAGCATTTT. This chain joins TRBV23-1 and TRBJ1-5; TRBD1 matches at 7 bases. TRBV23-1 falls under the ORF class, with uncertain function. J gave up 5 bases and V 0 bases, and 4 bases lay outside the gene matches. This CDR3 is 15 amino acids long.

The chain has TRBV4-1 and TRBJ2-3; 14 nucleotides agree with TRBD2. The CDR3 loop spans 17 amino acids. Germline V gene lookup returns CDR1 MGHRA and CDR2 YSYEKL. Losses at the gene ends were 4 bases for V and 2 bases for J; bases not matched to a gene: 5. DNA of the CDR3: TGCGCCAGCAGCCTCGGACTAGCGGGGGGAGCCACAGATACGCAGTATTTT. As protein: CASSLGLAGGATDTQYF.

The chain is built from TRBV4-1 and TRBJ2-4; tentatively, D is TRBD2 (6 bases). The V and J ends lost 0 bases and 0 bases respectively, with 9 bases between them. The CDR3 consists of 16 residues. Germline CDR1 is MGHRA and CDR2 is YSYEKL. CDR3 DNA sequence: TGCGCCAGCAGCCAAGAGGTAGCGGTAGCCAAAAACATTCAGTACTTC. Translated: CASSQEVAVAKNIQYF.